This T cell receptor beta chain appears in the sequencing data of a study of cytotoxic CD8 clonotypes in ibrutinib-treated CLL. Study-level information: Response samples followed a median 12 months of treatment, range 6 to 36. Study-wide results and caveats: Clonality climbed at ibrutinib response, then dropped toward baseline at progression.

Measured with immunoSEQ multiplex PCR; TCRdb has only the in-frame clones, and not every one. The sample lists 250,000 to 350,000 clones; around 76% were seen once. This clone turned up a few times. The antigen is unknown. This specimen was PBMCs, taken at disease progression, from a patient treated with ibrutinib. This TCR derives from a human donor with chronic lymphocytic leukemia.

The chain's CDR3 is CASTRQGDNEQFF. The CDR3 DNA reads TGTGCCAGCACTAGACAGGGGGACAATGAGCAGTTCTTC. This chain uses TRBV2 with TRBJ2-1, with 9 bases matching TRBD1. The CDR3 has 13 residues. V lost 7 bases and J lost 5; bases outside the gene matches: 3. Germline CDR1 and CDR2: SNHLY and FYNNEI.